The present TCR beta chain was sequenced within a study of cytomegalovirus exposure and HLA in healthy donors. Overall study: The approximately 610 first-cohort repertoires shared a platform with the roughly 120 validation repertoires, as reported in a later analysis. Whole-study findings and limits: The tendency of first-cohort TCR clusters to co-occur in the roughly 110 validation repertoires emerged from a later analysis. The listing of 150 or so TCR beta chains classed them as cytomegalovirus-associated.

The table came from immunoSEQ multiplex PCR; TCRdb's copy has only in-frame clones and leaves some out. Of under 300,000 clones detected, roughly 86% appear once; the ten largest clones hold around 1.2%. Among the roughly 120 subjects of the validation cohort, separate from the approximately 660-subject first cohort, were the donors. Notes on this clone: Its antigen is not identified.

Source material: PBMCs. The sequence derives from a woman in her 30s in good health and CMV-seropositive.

Here the CDR3 reads CASSSSGGSQETQYF. CDR3 DNA sequence: TGTGCCAGCAGCTCATCCGGGGGATCCCAAGAGACCCAGTACTTC. V and J are TRBV11-3 and TRBJ2-5; perhaps TRBD2 as D (6 bases). This CDR3 is built from 15 residues. Germline V lookup: CDR1 SGHNT, CDR2 YENEEA. V was pared by 4 bases and J by 1 base, with 13 bases between.